The 16 T cell receptor beta chains in this list originate from one sample, sequenced in a study of T cell responses to AZD1222 COVID-19 vaccine. Some clones are missing from TCRdb's copy, which holds only in-frame ones; the method was immunoSEQ multiplex PCR. The data contain roughly 140,000 clones, about 93% of them singletons. The sequenced sample was peripheral blood, obtained on day 0 of AZD1222 vaccination. The origin of the receptors is an adult in good health.

This clone appeared a single time. V is TRBV5-1 and J is TRBJ1-1, with a possible D match to TRBD1 (6 bases). Trimming removed 4 bases at V and 4 bases at J, with 23 bases between. The CDR3 has 17 amino acids. Germline V gene data show CDR1 as SGHRS and CDR2 as YFSETQ. The CDR3: CASSPLGGQEIGTEAFF. In DNA, the CDR3 is TGCGCCAGCAGCCCCCTTGGGGGGCAAGAAATAGGCACTGAAGCTTTCTTT.

CDR3 nucleotide sequence: TGTGCCAGCAGTTTAAGGGGGTCTAATGAAAAACTGTTTTTT. Translated: CASSLRGSNEKLFF. The chain carries TRBV27 and TRBJ1-4, with D possibly matching TRBD1 (6 bases). Trimming pared 2 bases from V and 3 bases from J, leaving 7 bases between. The CDR3 is 14 residues long. The germline V gene has CDR1 MNHEY and CDR2 SMNVEV (reference sequence).

V and J are TRBV7-8 and TRBJ1-4; TRBD1 agrees at 8 bases. Germline CDR1 is SGHVS and CDR2 is FQNEAQ. The CDR3 is 16 residues long. J lost 8 bases, V lost 3 bases, and 11 bases had no gene match. CDR3 nucleotides: TGTGCCAGCAGCTTGACCCGGACAGGGTGGGTGGAAAAACTGTTTTTT. Translated: CASSLTRTGWVEKLFF.

The V and J genes are TRBV7-9 and TRBJ1-2; unclear D gene. There are 19 residues in the CDR3. V gave up 5 bases and J gave up 8 bases, with 33 bases separating them. The germline V gene encodes CDR1 SEHNR and CDR2 FQNEAQ (reference sequence). The CDR3 region is CASSPRPQFYVTREDGYTF. CDR3 coding DNA: TGTGCCAGCAGCCCCCGCCCACAGTTTTACGTGACGCGGGAGGACGGCTACACCTTC.

V is TRBV6-5 and J is TRBJ1-2, with D unresolved. Germline assignment: CDR1 MNHEY and CDR2 SVGAGI. Trimming removed 4 bases from V and 0 bases from J, with 15 bases in between. This CDR3 spans 16 amino acids. DNA of the CDR3: TGTGCCAGCAGTTCCATAATGGGCGCGTCTAACTATGGCTACACCTTC. Encoded protein: CASSSIMGASNYGYTF.

V usage is TRBV7-2 and J usage is TRBJ2-5; 14 bases align to TRBD2. Per the germline V gene, CDR1 is SGHTA and CDR2 is FQGNSA. V shed 4 bases, J shed 0 bases, and the junction held 7 bases outside the gene matches. The CDR3 is 18 amino acids. The CDR3 bases are TGTGCCAGCAGCTGGGGGACTAGCGGGGGAGTGTACCAAGAGACCCAGTACTTC. Its translation is CASSWGTSGGVYQETQYF. Based on the CDR3 plus reference TRBV7-2 and TRBJ2-5, the full variable domain is GAGVSQSPSNKVTEKGKDVELRCDPISGHTALYWYRQSLGQGLEFLIYFQGNSAPDKSGLPSDRFSAERTGGSVSTLTIQRTQQEDSAVYLCASSWGTSGGVYQETQYFGPGTRLLVL.

V and J are TRBV28 and TRBJ2-1; TRBD2 might be the D (5 bases). Trimming pared 2 bases from V and 0 bases from J, leaving 5 bases between. This CDR3 has 14 residues. Germline CDR1 reads MDHEN; CDR2 reads SYDVKM. The CDR3 loop is CASSLEGSYNEQFF. CDR3 in DNA: TGTGCCAGCAGTTTAGAGGGCTCCTACAATGAGCAGTTCTTC.

The chain has TRBV27 and TRBJ2-2; the D gene is possibly TRBD1 (7 bases). Germline lookup yields CDR1 MNHEY and CDR2 SMNVEV (reference sequence). The V end lost 10 bases, the J end lost 2 bases, and 17 bases lay between the germline ends. This CDR3 contains 15 residues. CDR3 region: CATQPGDSNTGELFF. Written as DNA, the CDR3 is TGTGCCACCCAGCCGGGGGACAGCAACACCGGGGAGCTGTTTTTT.

This sequence joins TRBV5-5 and TRBJ1-2; TRBD1 is a possible D gene (6 bases). Trimming cost V 0 bases and J 4 bases, with 13 bases left between them. CDR3 length equals 15 residues. The germline V gene encodes CDR1 SGHKS and CDR2 YYEKEE (reference sequence). This CDR3 is CASSLASTGSYGYTF. The CDR3 bases are TGTGCCAGCAGCTTGGCCTCGACAGGATCCTATGGCTACACCTTC.

The chain has TRBV19 and TRBJ1-2; 8 bases are shared with TRBD1. Germline V CDR1 and CDR2: LNHDA, SQIVND (reference sequence). The CDR3 is made up of 16 amino acids. V shed 6 bases and J 0 bases; nucleotides not matched to a gene: 9. CDR3 loop: CASRERTGRTNYGYTF. Here the CDR3 DNA reads TGTGCCAGTAGGGAAAGGACAGGGAGAACTAACTATGGCTACACCTTC.

The V and J genes are TRBV6-5 and TRBJ1-3, with D uncertain. The CDR3 covers 16 residues. The germline gives CDR1 MNHEY, CDR2 SVGAGI. V dropped 0 bases and J dropped 2 bases, with 11 bases sitting between them. CDR3 in amino acids: CASSYSPTRTGNTIYF. The CDR3, as DNA: TGTGCCAGCAGTTACTCCCCGACTAGGACTGGAAACACCATATATTTT.

The rearrangement links TRBV10-3 to TRBJ1-2, with a weak D call TRBD1 (5 bases). The CDR3 is 15 amino acids. The V gene's germline CDR1 is ENHRY and CDR2 SYGVKD. Trimming stripped 0 bases from V and 4 bases from J, with 12 bases between. The CDR3 here is CAISESVGGSYGYTF. As DNA, the CDR3 is TGTGCCATCAGTGAGTCGGTCGGGGGTTCCTATGGCTACACCTTC.

This sequence joins TRBV4-2 and TRBJ2-3, with TRBD2 matching over 8 bases. Losses at the gene ends were 0 bases for V and 1 base for J; bases not matched to a gene: 9. Germline V lookup: CDR1 LGHNA, CDR2 YNFKEQ. The CDR3 loop spans 18 amino acids. The CDR3: CASSQEGSGRKGTDTQYF. Here the CDR3 DNA reads TGTGCCAGCAGCCAAGAGGGAAGCGGGAGAAAGGGCACAGATACGCAGTATTTT.

V gene TRBV6-6 combines with J gene TRBJ2-2, with a possible D match to TRBD1 (5 bases). Germline assignment: CDR1 MNHNY and CDR2 SVGAGI (reference sequence). This CDR3 has 15 residues. V shed 4 bases and J shed 0 bases, with 9 bases lying between them. The DNA for the CDR3 is TGTGCCAGCAGTTCCGACAGCCCGAACACCGGGGAGCTGTTTTTT. Its protein product is CASSSDSPNTGELFF.

This rearrangement joins TRBV14 to TRBJ2-1, with D maybe TRBD1 (6 bases). The CDR3 totals 13 residues. V was trimmed by 1 base and J by 8 bases, leaving 9 bases between them. Germline V gene lookup returns CDR1 SGHDN and CDR2 FVKESK. The CDR3 nucleotides read TGTGCCAGCAGCCAAGTGGGACACCATGAGCAGTTCTTC. Encoded protein: CASSQVGHHEQFF.

The J gene is TRBJ2-2, the V gene TRBV13; the D call may be TRBD1 or TRBD2 (5 bases each). This CDR3 has 13 residues. CDR1 is PRHDT and CDR2 is FYEKMQ in the germline V gene (reference sequence). V lost 4 bases and J 4 bases, leaving 7 bases between the germline ends. CDR3 nucleotide sequence: TGTGCCAGCAGCTGGGGACCCACCGGGGAGCTGTTTTTT. It yields the protein CASSWGPTGELFF.